This entry is about one T cell receptor beta chain. The antigen is unknown. Libraries were prepared by immunoSEQ multiplex PCR; TCRdb keeps only in-frame clonotypes and omits some of them. The data show about 67,000 clones, 70% to 90% seen once. This CDR3 is built from 12 residues. V shed 3 bases, J shed 11 bases, and the junction held 6 bases outside the gene matches. Germline CDR1 KGHSY, CDR2 FQNENV. This entry belongs to a study of OX40 agonist ivuxolimab in advanced cancers. Background on the study: One patient with hepatocellular carcinoma and two with cutaneous melanoma, three in all, had partial responses. General observations from the study: Antigen specificity remained undetermined for the expanded peripheral T cells. In the 0.1 to 3.0 mg/kg range, CD4+ and CD8+ blood T cells had expanded clonally by week 6.

Sequencing used CD4+ or CD8+ T cells sorted from blood, obtained in a trial of the OX40 agonist ivuxolimab. The chain links TRBV16 to TRBJ2-5; 7 bases are a match to TRBD1. This TCR was recovered from an adult with an advanced solid tumor such as melanoma, head and neck, liver or kidney cancer. CDR3 loop: CASSHTGDEQYF. CDR3 nucleotide sequence: TGTGCCAGCAGCCACACAGGGGATGAGCAGTACTTC.